A single sample gave rise to the 29 T cell receptor beta chains below, sequenced in a study of human T cells and chemical hapten exposure. TCRdb re-called the RACE reads through MiXCR, storing one row per CDR3 protein. The sample comprises 300,000 to 450,000 distinct CDR3 sequences, roughly 6% of which are singletons, and about 8.2% rests with the top ten. Time point of the sample: pre-sensitization, week 0. Treatment given: therapeutic diphenylcyclopropenone sensitization with weekly scalp DPC. The sequences come from whole blood, collected in connection with sensitization to the hapten diphenylcyclopropenone (DPC). The receptors here all came from a woman younger than 30 with alopecia areata. Some clones in this sample may be carry-over from other donors' samples.

A few counts support this clonotype. The junction departs from the called germline gene at one end, perhaps through a read error. The V gene is TRBV29-1, the J gene TRBJ1-2; D ambiguous. CDR1 is SQVTM and CDR2 is ANQGSEA in the germline V gene. The CDR3 consists of 10 residues. The CDR3 nucleotides are TGCAGCGTTGAAGAGGTAGGACTCGTCTTC. Its translation is CSVEEVGLVF.

A note on this clonotype: This clone may be a read error of a much larger clone one base away. This is likely a read error, given that the CDR3 carries no conserved phenylalanine or tryptophan at its end. The chain combines TRBV29-1 with TRBJ1-2; D possibly corresponds to TRBD1 (6 bases). Germline CDR1 SQVTM, CDR2 ANQGSEA. This CDR3 is 14 amino acids long. The V end was cut by 7 bases, the J end by 0 bases, with 15 bases between. The CDR3 DNA sequence: TGCAGCGCCCTCACCAGGGGTCCTAACTATGGCTACACCCTC. It yields the protein CSALTRGPNYGYTL.

At least ten counts were recorded for this clonotype. The V and J genes are TRBV6-1 and TRBJ1-5; D not resolved. This CDR3 contains 13 residues. The germline gives CDR1 MNHNS, CDR2 SASEGT. Trimming removed 1 base at V and 1 base at J, with 2 bases between. DNA for the CDR3: TGTGCCAGCAGTGAAGAAAGCAATCAGCCCCAGCATTTT. This encodes CASSEESNQPQHF.

In its sample, this clonotype was seen a few times. V usage is TRBV20-1 and J usage is TRBJ2-4, with D perhaps given as TRBD1 or TRBD2 (5 bases each). From germline, CDR1 is DFQATT and CDR2 SNEGSKA (reference sequence). V gave up 1 base and J gave up 6 bases, with 13 bases separating them. CDR3 size: 14 residues. Here the CDR3 reads CSARVWQGRNIQYF. CDR3 DNA: TGCAGTGCTAGAGTATGGCAGGGACGAAACATTCAGTACTTC.

This clonotype was detected a few times. The V and J genes are TRBV24-1 and TRBJ2-1; D uncertain. The V and J ends lost 8 bases and 6 bases respectively, with 13 bases between them. The germline V gene encodes CDR1 KGHDR and CDR2 SFDVKD. This CDR3 contains 13 residues. In DNA form, the CDR3 reads TGTGCCACCACTCCTCTCCCCCCCAATGAGCAGTTCTTC. Its translation is CATTPLPPNEQFF.

This clonotype was found many times. The J gene is TRBJ1-5, the V gene TRBV5-1; 7 bases map to TRBD1. This CDR3 contains 14 residues. Germline V gene data show CDR1 as SGHRS and CDR2 as YFSETQ. J lost 7 bases, V lost 3 bases, and 7 bases had no gene match. CDR3 nucleotide sequence: TGCGCCAGCAGCTCGGGACAGATGAACCAGCCCCAGCATTTT. Its protein product is CASSSGQMNQPQHF.

This chain links TRBV29-1 with TRBJ1-2, with D perhaps matching TRBD1 (6 bases). There are 12 residues in the CDR3. CDR1 is SQVTM, CDR2 ANQGSEA, per germline. The V end lost 8 bases, the J end lost 4 bases, and 14 bases lay between the germline ends. The CDR3 reads CSFYEGGYGYTF. The CDR3 nucleotides are TGCAGCTTCTACGAGGGGGGCTATGGCTACACCTTC.

This clonotype came up a few times. The chain has TRBV12-3 or TRBV12-4 and TRBJ1-5; D remains ambiguous. The CDR3 is 15 residues long. V gave up 3 bases and J gave up 0 bases, with 9 bases separating them. In DNA, the CDR3 is TGTGCCAGCAGTTTTGGGCATTATAGCAATCAGCCCCAGCATTTT. Amino acids: CASSFGHYSNQPQHF.

This clonotype has ten or more counts. The rearrangement uses TRBV6-2 or TRBV6-3 and TRBJ1-2, with 7 bases fitting TRBD1. The CDR3 runs to 15 residues. V shed 8 bases, J shed 7 bases, and the junction held 16 bases outside the gene matches. Per the germline V gene, CDR1 is MNHEY and CDR2 is SVGEGT. The CDR3 sequence: CASGKGDREASGYTF. For the CDR3, the DNA is TGTGCCAGCGGAAAAGGAGACAGGGAAGCTTCTGGCTACACCTTC.

CDR3 sequence reads: CASSQDTEGTYNSPLHF. CDR3 nucleotide sequence: TGTGCCAGCAGCCAAGATACGGAAGGGACCTATAATTCACCCCTCCACTTT. The chain combines TRBV3-1 with TRBJ1-6, with D unclear. Germline V lookup: CDR1 LGHDT, CDR2 YNNKEL (reference sequence). Trimming left V 0 bases short and J 2 bases short, with 11 bases between. The CDR3 covers 17 residues.

This chain links TRBV11-1 with TRBJ1-1, with 8 positions matching TRBD1. There are 18 residues in the CDR3. Germline values: CDR1 SGHAT, CDR2 FQDESV (reference sequence). J lost 5 bases, V lost 5 bases, and 19 bases had no gene match. This CDR3 is CASSRPRTGRSPNTEAFF. The CDR3 DNA is TGTGCCAGCAGCCGCCCCCGGACAGGGAGAAGCCCGAATACTGAAGCTTTCTTT.

This clonotype was seen a handful of times. The J gene is TRBJ2-2, the V gene TRBV5-6, with a weak D call TRBD1 (5 bases). Between the trimmed V and J ends, which lost 6 bases and 2 bases, there was a span of 20 bases. CDR3 length: 17 amino acids. CDR1 is SGHDT and CDR2 is YYEEEE in the germline V gene. The CDR3 region is CASTRQESGFNTGELFF. In DNA form, the CDR3 reads TGTGCCAGCACCCGTCAAGAGTCAGGGTTCAACACCGGGGAGCTGTTTTTT.

There are a few counts of this clonotype. The chain combines TRBV5-1 with TRBJ2-1, with 10 nucleotides matching TRBD2. Losses at the gene ends were 3 bases for V and 8 bases for J; bases not matched to a gene: 2. The germline CDR1 and CDR2 sequences are SGHRS and YFSETQ. This CDR3 region has 13 residues. The CDR3 DNA reads TGCGCCAGCAGCTCAGCGGGAGGGCATGAGCAGTTCTTC. It encodes CASSSAGGHEQFF. The full variable domain, completed using reference TRBV5-1 and TRBJ2-1, is KAGVTQTPRYLIKTRGQQVTLSCSPISGHRSVSWYQQTPGQGLQFLFEYFSETQRNKGNFPGRFSGRQFSNSRSEMNVSTLELGDSALYLCASSSAGGHEQFFGPGTRLTVL.

In its sample, this clonotype was seen many times. The J gene is TRBJ2-6, the V gene TRBV19; D remains ambiguous. Germline assignment: CDR1 LNHDA and CDR2 SQIVND (reference sequence). The V and J ends lost 8 bases and 1 base respectively, with 15 bases between them. This CDR3 has 16 residues. The CDR3 loop is CASGLGAESGANVLTF. Here the CDR3 DNA reads TGTGCCAGTGGGTTGGGTGCAGAGTCTGGGGCCAACGTCCTGACTTTC.

This clonotype was counted a few times. The chain has TRBV12-3 or TRBV12-4 and TRBJ2-1; 10 bases line up with TRBD2. CDR3 length: 16 amino acids. With V trimmed by 3 bases and J by 7 bases, 9 bases remained unmatched. In DNA form, the CDR3 reads TGTGCCAGCAGTTTCCGGCTAGCGGGGGAGCGAAATGAGCAGTTCTTC. Translating gives CASSFRLAGERNEQFF.

This chain connects TRBV5-1 to TRBJ1-2, with D maybe TRBD1 (5 bases). Trimming took 2 bases from V and 3 from J, leaving 14 bases between them. Germline CDR1 is SGHRS and CDR2 is YFSETQ. This CDR3 has 15 residues. In nucleotides, the CDR3 is TGCGCCAGCAGCTTATCAGGGTATACGGACTATGGCTACACCTTC. The encoded protein is CASSLSGYTDYGYTF.

V gene TRBV6-1 combines with J gene TRBJ2-7, with TRBD1 matching 8 bases. The trim removed 7 bases at V and 3 bases at J, leaving 8 bases unmatched. Germline V gene lookup returns CDR1 MNHNS and CDR2 SASEGT. This CDR3 has 14 residues. For the CDR3, the DNA is TGTGCCAGCAATGACAGGGGAAGAAGCTACGAGCAGTACTTC. Its protein product is CASNDRGRSYEQYF.

This clonotype was observed a handful of times. This chain links TRBV18 with TRBJ1-3; 8 bases fit TRBD1. Trimming removed 0 bases from V and 0 bases from J; junction bases left unmatched: 7. The CDR3 has 18 residues. Germline CDR1 and CDR2: KGHSH and LQKENI. CDR3 in amino acids: CASSPPGDRTGSGNTIYF. The CDR3 DNA sequence: TGTGCCAGCTCACCACCGGGGGACAGGACCGGCTCTGGAAACACCATATATTTT.

The V gene is TRBV3-1, the J gene TRBJ1-1, with D possibly TRBD1 on 6 matching bases. Germline CDR1 reads LGHDT; CDR2 reads YNNKEL (reference sequence). The CDR3 runs to 14 residues. V dropped 0 bases and J dropped 7 bases, with 12 bases sitting between them. The CDR3 is CASSQEGGGDEAFF. In DNA, the CDR3 is TGTGCCAGCAGCCAAGAAGGAGGGGGTGATGAAGCTTTCTTT.

This sequence joins TRBV6-6 and TRBJ1-6; D is uncertain. Germline V gives CDR1 MNHNY, CDR2 SVGAGI (reference sequence). V was cut by 8 bases and J by 1 base, with 9 bases left in between. The CDR3 runs to 14 residues. CDR3 nucleotides: TGTGCCAGCGAGAGGAGTTCCTATAATTCACCCCTCCACTTT. This encodes CASERSSYNSPLHF.

In this sample, this clonotype turned up a few times. This rearrangement joins TRBV9 to TRBJ1-1, with D perhaps matching TRBD1 (5 bases). Germline V CDR1 and CDR2: SGDLS, YYNGEE. V lost 3 bases to trimming and J lost 5 bases, with 11 bases between them. The CDR3 is 13 amino acids. CDR3 nucleotides: TGTGCCAGCAGCGCACAGGAGGGTACTGAAGCTTTCTTT. This translates into CASSAQEGTEAFF. Full variable domain (rest looked up from reference TRBV9 and TRBJ1-1): DSGVTQTPKHLITATGQRVTLRCSPRSGDLSVYWYQQSLDQGLQFLIQYYNGEERAKGNILERFSAQQFPDLHSELNLSSLELGDSALYFCASSAQEGTEAFFGQGTRLTVV.

J is TRBJ2-3 and V is TRBV6-2 or TRBV6-3, with TRBD2 identical over 7 bases. Germline CDR1 MNHEY, CDR2 SVGEGT. V lost 5 bases, J lost 1 base, and 6 bases stayed unmatched. The CDR3 runs to 15 residues. Here the CDR3 DNA reads TGTGCCAGCAGTCGGGACTACCCAGGCACAGATACGCAGTATTTT. This translates into CASSRDYPGTDTQYF.

A few counts support this clonotype. The rearrangement links TRBV6-2 or TRBV6-3 to TRBJ2-3; D may be TRBD2 (7 bases). Germline V gives CDR1 MNHEY, CDR2 SVGEGT. This CDR3 contains 14 residues. V gave up 2 bases and J gave up 5 bases, with 11 bases separating them. DNA of the CDR3: TGTGCCAGCAGTTACGCGGGGGCAGGAGATACGCAGTATTTT. Amino acid sequence: CASSYAGAGDTQYF.

V and J are TRBV6-2 or TRBV6-3 and TRBJ2-3, with TRBD2 matching 10 bases. J was trimmed by 6 bases and V by 0 bases; bases with no gene match: 12. Looked up from germline, CDR1 is MNHEY and CDR2 is SVGEGT. CDR3 length: 18 residues. Here the CDR3 reads CASSYSPLAGNAPDTQYF. CDR3 DNA sequence: TGTGCCAGCAGTTACTCCCCACTAGCGGGGAATGCACCCGATACGCAGTATTTT.

This clonotype was found a few times. The chain employs TRBV11-3 and TRBJ1-6; D call uncertain. Germline loops: CDR1 SGHNT, CDR2 YENEEA. The CDR3 contains 13 residues. V was pared by 3 bases and J by 9 bases, with 9 bases between. In DNA, the CDR3 is TGTGCCAGCAGCTTCCGTGCTGGTTCACCCCTCCACTTT. This translates into CASSFRAGSPLHF.

The rearrangement links TRBV29-1 to TRBJ1-1; 7 bases fit TRBD1. This CDR3 region has 12 residues. The junction had 7 bases not matched to a gene; V was cut back by 5 bases and J by 7 bases. The germline V gene encodes CDR1 SQVTM and CDR2 ANQGSEA. CDR3 loop: CSVLGQSNEAFF. The CDR3 DNA sequence: TGCAGCGTTTTGGGACAGAGTAATGAAGCTTTCTTT.

J is TRBJ1-4 and V is TRBV6-6; weak D call: TRBD1 (5 bases). This CDR3 spans 13 amino acids. Germline assignment: CDR1 MNHNY and CDR2 SVGAGI (reference sequence). V lost 7 bases to trimming and J lost 4 bases, with 10 bases between them. DNA of the CDR3: TGTGCCAGCAAAGGGGTGTATAATGAAAAACTGTTTTTT. It is translated as CASKGVYNEKLFF.

This clonotype was observed a handful of times. This sequence joins TRBV11-3 and TRBJ2-5; D is ambiguous. The germline gives CDR1 SGHNT, CDR2 YENEEA. Trimming took 5 bases from V and 3 from J, leaving 10 bases between them. This CDR3 contains 13 residues. The CDR3 loop is CASSKGPEETQYF. CDR3 sequence (DNA): TGTGCCAGCAGCAAAGGGCCCGAAGAGACCCAGTACTTC.

This clonotype was recorded a few times. The chain is built from TRBV27 and TRBJ1-5; 9 nucleotides line up with TRBD1. The CDR3 totals 15 residues. The V gene end was trimmed by 6 bases and the J gene end by 6 bases; junction bases not matched to a gene: 9. Per germline, CDR1 MNHEY and CDR2 SMNVEV (reference sequence). The CDR3 DNA sequence: TGTGCCAGCAGGTCCGGGACAGGGTTGGGTCAGCCCCAGCATTTT. Its translation: CASRSGTGLGQPQHF.